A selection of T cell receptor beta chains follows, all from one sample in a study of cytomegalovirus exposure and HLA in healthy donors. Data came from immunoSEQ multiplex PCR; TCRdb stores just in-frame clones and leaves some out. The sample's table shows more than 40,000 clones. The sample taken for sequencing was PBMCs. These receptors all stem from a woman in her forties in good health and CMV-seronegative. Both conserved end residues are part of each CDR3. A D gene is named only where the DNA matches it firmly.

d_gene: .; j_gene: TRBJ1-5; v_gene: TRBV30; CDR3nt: TGTGCCTGTATACCCGGAGCGGATTCGATTCAGCCCCAGCATTTT; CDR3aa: CACIPGADSIQPQHF
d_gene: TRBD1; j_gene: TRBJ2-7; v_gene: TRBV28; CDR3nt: TGTGCCAGCAGCTCAGGACAGGGGACTGACGAGCAGTACTTC; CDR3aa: CASSSGQGTDEQYF
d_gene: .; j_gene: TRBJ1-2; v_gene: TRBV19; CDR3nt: TGTGCCAGTCGCGGGGGTGCACAGATTAACTATGGCTACACCTTC; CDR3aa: CASRGGAQINYGYTF
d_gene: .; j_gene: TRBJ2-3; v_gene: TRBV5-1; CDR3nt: TGCGCCAGCAGCTTGTATGGGGAGGTTAGCACAGATACGCAGTATTTT; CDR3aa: CASSLYGEVSTDTQYF
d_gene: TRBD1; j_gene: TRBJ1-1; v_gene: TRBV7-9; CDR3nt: TGTGCCAGCACCCTAAGACAGGGAAAGAACACTGAAGCTTTCTTT; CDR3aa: CASTLRQGKNTEAFF
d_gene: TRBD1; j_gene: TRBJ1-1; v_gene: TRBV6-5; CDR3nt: TGTGCCAGCAGGTACAGGGGAAAAGCCATGAACACTGAAGCTTTCTTT; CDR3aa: CASRYRGKAMNTEAFF
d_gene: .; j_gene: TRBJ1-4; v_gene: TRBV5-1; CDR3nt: TGCGCCAGCAGCTTGGTGGGGGCGCAGGCTGAAAAACTGTTTTTT; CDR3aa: CASSLVGAQAEKLFF
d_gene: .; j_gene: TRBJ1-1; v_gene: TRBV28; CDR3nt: TGTGCCAGCAGTTTCTCAGCGGGGACTGAAGCTTTCTTT; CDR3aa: CASSFSAGTEAFF
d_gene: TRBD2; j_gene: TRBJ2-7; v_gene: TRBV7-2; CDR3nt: TGTGCCAGCAGCCCCCCCACACTAGCGGGGAACCCCTACGAGCAGTACTTC; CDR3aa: CASSPPTLAGNPYEQYF
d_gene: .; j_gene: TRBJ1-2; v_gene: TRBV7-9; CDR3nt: TGTGCCAGCAGCTTTTGGGGCTTTGGCTACACCTTC; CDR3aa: CASSFWGFGYTF
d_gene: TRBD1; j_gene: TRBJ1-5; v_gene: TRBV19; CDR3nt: TGTGCCAGCCGGGATTGGACAGGGGGCAATCAGCCCCAGCATTTT; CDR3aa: CASRDWTGGNQPQHF
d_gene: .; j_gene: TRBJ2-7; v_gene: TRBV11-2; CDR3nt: TGTGCCAGCAGTTGGGAAAGGACTCCTCGGGAGCAGTACTTC; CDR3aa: CASSWERTPREQYF
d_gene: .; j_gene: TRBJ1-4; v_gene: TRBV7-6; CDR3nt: TGTGCCAGCAGCTTAGGGCAGGGCAGCGAAAAACTGTTTTTT; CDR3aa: CASSLGQGSEKLFF
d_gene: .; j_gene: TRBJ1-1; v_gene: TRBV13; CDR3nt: TGTGCCAGCAGCTTACAATACCCACAGTCGGGGACTGAAGCTTTCTTT; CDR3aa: CASSLQYPQSGTEAFF
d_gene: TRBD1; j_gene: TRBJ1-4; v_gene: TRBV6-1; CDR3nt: TGTGCCAGCAGGGACAGGGCAACTAATGAAAAACTGTTTTTT; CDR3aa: CASRDRATNEKLFF
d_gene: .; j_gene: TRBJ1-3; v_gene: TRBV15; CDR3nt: TGTGCCACCAGCAGAGATCTAACGTCTGGAAACACCATATATTTT; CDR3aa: CATSRDLTSGNTIYF
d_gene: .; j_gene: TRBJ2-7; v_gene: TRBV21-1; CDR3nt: TGTGCCAGCAGCACGAGGCGGGCTAGCGGGGGATACGAGCAGTACTTC; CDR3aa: CASSTRRASGGYEQYF
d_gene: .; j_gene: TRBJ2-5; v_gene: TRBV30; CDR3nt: TGTGCCTGGGGGGGGAGTGCCGAGACCCAGTACTTC; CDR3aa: CAWGGSAETQYF
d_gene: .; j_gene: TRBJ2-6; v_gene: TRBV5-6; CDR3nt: TGTGCCAGCAGCTCGATCTTGAGGGGGGCCAACGTCCTGACTTTC; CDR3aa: CASSSILRGANVLTF
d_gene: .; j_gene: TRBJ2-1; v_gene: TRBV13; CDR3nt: TGTGCCAGCAGCGGAACGGACAACTCCGACAATGAGCAGTTCTTC; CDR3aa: CASSGTDNSDNEQFF
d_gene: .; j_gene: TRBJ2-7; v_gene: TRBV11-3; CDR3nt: TGTGCCAGCAGCAACAGCTACGAGCAGTACTTC; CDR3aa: CASSNSYEQYF
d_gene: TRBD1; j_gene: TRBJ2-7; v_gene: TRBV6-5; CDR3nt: TGTGCCAGCCGAGAGACAGGGGGCTACGAGCAGTACTTC; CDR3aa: CASRETGGYEQYF
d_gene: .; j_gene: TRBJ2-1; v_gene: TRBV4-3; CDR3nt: TGCGCCAGCAGCGCCCGGGTCCCGAATGAGCAGTTCTTC; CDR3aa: CASSARVPNEQFF
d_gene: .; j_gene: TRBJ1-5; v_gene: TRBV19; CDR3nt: TGTGCCAGTAGTATAGACCTCAGGGATCGGCCCCAGCATTTT; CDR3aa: CASSIDLRDRPQHF
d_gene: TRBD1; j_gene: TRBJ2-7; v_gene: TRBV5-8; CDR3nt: TGTGCCAGCAGCTCCGGGACAGGGTACGAGCAGTACTTC; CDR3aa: CASSSGTGYEQYF
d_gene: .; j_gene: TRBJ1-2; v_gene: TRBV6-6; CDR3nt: TGTGCCAGCAGCGGACCCGGACAGATTAACTATGGCTACACCTTC; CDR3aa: CASSGPGQINYGYTF
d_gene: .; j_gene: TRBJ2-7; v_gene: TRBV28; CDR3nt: TGTGCCAGCAGTCGGACAGTATACGAGCAGTACTTC; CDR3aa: CASSRTVYEQYF
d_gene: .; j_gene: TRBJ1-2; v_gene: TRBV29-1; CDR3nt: TGCAGCGTTGGAGGCAGCTCGAGAGGCTACACCTTC; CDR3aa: CSVGGSSRGYTF
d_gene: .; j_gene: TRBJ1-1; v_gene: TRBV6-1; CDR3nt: TGTGCCAGCAGTGAAGGTCGTCCGGTCGAAGCTTTCTTT; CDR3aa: CASSEGRPVEAFF
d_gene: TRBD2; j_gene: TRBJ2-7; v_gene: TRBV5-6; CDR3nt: TGTGCCAGCAGCTCGGGAGGGGACCCGAACTCCTACGAGCAGTACTTC; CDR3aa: CASSSGGDPNSYEQYF
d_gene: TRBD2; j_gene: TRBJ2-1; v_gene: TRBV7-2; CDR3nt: TGTGCCAGCAGCTTAGTTCGCGGGAGGGCTCTGAATGAGCAGTTCTTC; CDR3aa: CASSLVRGRALNEQFF
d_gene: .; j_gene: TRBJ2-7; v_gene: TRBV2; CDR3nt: TGTGCCAGCAGTGCCGGGGGACGAGGCTACGAGCAGTACTTC; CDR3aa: CASSAGGRGYEQYF
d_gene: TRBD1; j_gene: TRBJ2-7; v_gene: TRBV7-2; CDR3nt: TGTGCCAGCAGCATCCCTACAGGGGGCGAGCAGTACTTC; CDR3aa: CASSIPTGGEQYF
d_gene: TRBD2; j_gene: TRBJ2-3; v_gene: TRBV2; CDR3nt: TGTGCCGGGATGCGAGCGGGGGTCACAGATACGCAGTATTTT; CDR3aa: CAGMRAGVTDTQYF
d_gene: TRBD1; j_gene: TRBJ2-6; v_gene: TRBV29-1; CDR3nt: TGCAGCGTTTCCAGGGGGACTGGGGCCAACGTCCTGACTTTC; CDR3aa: CSVSRGTGANVLTF
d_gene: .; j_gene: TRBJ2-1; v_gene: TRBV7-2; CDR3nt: TGTGCCAGCAACACACAACCAGGGGCTCGAGAGTTCTTC; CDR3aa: CASNTQPGAREFF
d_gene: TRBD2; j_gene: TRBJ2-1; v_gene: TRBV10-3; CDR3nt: TGTGCCATCAGTTTGGGACTAGCGGAGCACAATGAGCAGTTCTTC; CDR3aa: CAISLGLAEHNEQFF
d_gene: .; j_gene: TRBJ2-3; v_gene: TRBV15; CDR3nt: TGTGCCACCAGCAGGCCTTCCGGGACTTCCGTCAGCGGCACAGATACGCAGTATTTT; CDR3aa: CATSRPSGTSVSGTDTQYF
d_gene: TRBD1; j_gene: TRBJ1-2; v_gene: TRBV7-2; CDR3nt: TGTGCCAGCAGCTCCGGGACAGGGCTGGGTGATGGCTACACCTTC; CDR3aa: CASSSGTGLGDGYTF
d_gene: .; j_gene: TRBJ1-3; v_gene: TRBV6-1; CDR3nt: TGTGCCAGCAGTGAAGTAAGATCGAGTGCGGGAAACACCATATATTTT; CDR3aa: CASSEVRSSAGNTIYF
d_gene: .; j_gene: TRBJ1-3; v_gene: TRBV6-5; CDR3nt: TGTGCCAGCAGTTACCAGGGGCCAAACTCTGGAAACACCATATATTTT; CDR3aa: CASSYQGPNSGNTIYF
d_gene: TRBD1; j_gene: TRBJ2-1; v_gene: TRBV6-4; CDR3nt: TGTGCCAGCAGCCCGGGACAGGGGGCCAATGAGCAGTTCTTC; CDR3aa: CASSPGQGANEQFF
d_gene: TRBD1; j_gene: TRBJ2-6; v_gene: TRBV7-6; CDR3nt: TGTGCCAGCAGCTTAGAGACAGGGTCGTCTGGGGCCAACGTCCTGACTTTC; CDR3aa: CASSLETGSSGANVLTF
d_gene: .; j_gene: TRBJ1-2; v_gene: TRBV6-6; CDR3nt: TGTGCCAGCAGTAACAGGGAAGACTATGGCTACACCTTC; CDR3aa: CASSNREDYGYTF
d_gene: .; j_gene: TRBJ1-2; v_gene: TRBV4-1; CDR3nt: TGCGCCAGCACTGGTCGGGACTACTATGGCTACACCTTC; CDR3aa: CASTGRDYYGYTF
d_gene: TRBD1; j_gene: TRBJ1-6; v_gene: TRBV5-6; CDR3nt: TGTGCCAGCAGCTTGGGACAGGGAGATTCACCCCTCCACTTT; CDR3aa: CASSLGQGDSPLHF
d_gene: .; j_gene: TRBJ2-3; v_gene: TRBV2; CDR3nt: TGTGCCAGCAGTGCTGAGGGCGTCGGACCCTCTTGGGGGCAGTATTTT; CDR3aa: CASSAEGVGPSWGQYF
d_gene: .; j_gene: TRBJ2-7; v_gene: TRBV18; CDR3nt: TGTGCCAGCTCAGAGGGAGGCAGGAGCGCCTACGAGCAGTACTTC; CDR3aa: CASSEGGRSAYEQYF
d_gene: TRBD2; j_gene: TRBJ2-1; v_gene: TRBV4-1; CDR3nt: TGCGCCAGCAGCCAGTGGTCAGGGAGGGTTGAGCAGTTCTTC; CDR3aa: CASSQWSGRVEQFF
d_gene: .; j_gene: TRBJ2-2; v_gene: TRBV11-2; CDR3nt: TGTGCCAGCAGCTTAGATCGAGTGGCGAACACCGGGGAGCTGTTTTTT; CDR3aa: CASSLDRVANTGELFF
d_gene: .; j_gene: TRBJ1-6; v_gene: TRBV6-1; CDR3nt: TGTGCCAGCAGTGAACGGCGGCCCTATAATTCACCCCTCCACTTT; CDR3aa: CASSERRPYNSPLHF
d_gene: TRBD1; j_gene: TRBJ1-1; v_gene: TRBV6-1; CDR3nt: TGTGCCAGCAGGTGGACAGGGTATACGAACACTGAAGCTTTCTTT; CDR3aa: CASRWTGYTNTEAFF